The entry below describes one T cell receptor beta chain. The antigen remains undetermined. The sample originates from a study of a mutant IDH1 vaccine in newly diagnosed glioma. Study overall: There were approximately 62% males and 37.5% females among treated patients, whose mean age was approximately 38 years. Most had both radiotherapy and temozolomide beforehand; others had only one. Overall study findings and caveats: Among top peripheral T cell clonotypes, changes seemed unrelated to pseudoprogression.

Time point defined: baseline, week 1 (first vaccination visit). Treatment in this sample: pre-vaccination baseline after standard-of-care therapy. The protocol was immunoSEQ multiplex PCR, while the TCRdb copy is restricted to in-frame clones and leaves out a portion. This table has about 66,000 clones, just over 85% appearing once. Sequenced here: PBMCs, sampled from a glioma patient treated with radiotherapy, temozolomide or both. The receptor's source is a man aged 25-40 years with glioma.

The CDR3 loop is CASSYGNGVGNTIYF. Here the CDR3 DNA reads TGTGCCAGCAGTTACGGCAACGGAGTTGGAAACACCATATATTTT. The gene calls are TRBV6-6 and TRBJ1-3; no reliable D call. The V gene lost 2 bases and the J gene lost 3 bases, with 11 bases spanning the gap. This CDR3 has 15 amino acids. Germline CDR1 reads MNHNY; CDR2 reads SVGAGI (reference sequence).